The entry that follows covers one T cell receptor beta chain sequence. This sample's time point: pretreatment peripheral blood. The sample originates from a study of PD-L1 blockade in urothelial cancer. Study-level information: Males with bladder-origin urothelial cancer constituted about nine tenths of the roughly 29 patients. Analyzed time points were 3 weeks (second dose) and 6 weeks after therapy began. Specimens of blood held a median count of 141,255 T cells.

Synthetic templates analogous to TCR were spiked into all PCRs individually. The repertoire was sequenced with immunoSEQ multiplex PCR; TCRdb's copy has only in-frame clones and lacks some. Of about 79,000 clones in the sample, around 85% were seen once. This CDR3 contains 15 residues. The germline V gene has CDR1 SGHRS and CDR2 YFSETQ. The V end lost 0 bases, the J end lost 5 bases, and 14 bases lay between the germline ends. This TCR was recovered from a middle-aged man with urothelial cancer. The V and J genes are TRBV5-1 and TRBJ2-5; D is possibly TRBD2 (7 bases). The starting material was PBMCs, obtained around atezolizumab (anti-PD-L1) treatment. The CDR3 DNA reads TGCGCCAGCAGCTTGGCCGGCGGGGGCCACGAGACCCAGTACTTC. It is translated as CASSLAGGGHETQYF.